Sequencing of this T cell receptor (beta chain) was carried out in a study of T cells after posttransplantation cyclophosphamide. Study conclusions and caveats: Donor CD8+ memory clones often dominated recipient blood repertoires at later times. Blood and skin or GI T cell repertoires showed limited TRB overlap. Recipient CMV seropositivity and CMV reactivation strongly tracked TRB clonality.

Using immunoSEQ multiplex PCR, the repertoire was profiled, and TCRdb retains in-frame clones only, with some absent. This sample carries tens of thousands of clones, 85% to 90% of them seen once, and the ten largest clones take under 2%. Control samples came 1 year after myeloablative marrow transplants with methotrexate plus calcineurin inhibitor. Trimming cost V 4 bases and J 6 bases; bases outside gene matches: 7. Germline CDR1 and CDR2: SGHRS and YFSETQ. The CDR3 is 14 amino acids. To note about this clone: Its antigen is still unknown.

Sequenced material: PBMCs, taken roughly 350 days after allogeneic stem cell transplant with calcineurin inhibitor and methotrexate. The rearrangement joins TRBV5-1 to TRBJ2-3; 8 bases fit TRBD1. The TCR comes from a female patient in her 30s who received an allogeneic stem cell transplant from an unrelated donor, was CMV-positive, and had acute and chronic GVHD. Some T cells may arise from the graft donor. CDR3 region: CASSPGQGVDTQYF. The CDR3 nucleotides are TGCGCCAGCAGCCCAGGACAGGGTGTGGATACGCAGTATTTT.